This TCR beta chain was identified during a study of radiotherapy plus CTLA-4 blockade in lung cancer. Profiling relied on immunoSEQ multiplex PCR, and the TCRdb table lists in-frame clones only, not all of them. The sample lists some 78,000 clones; more than 75% were seen once. Germline V lookup: CDR1 SGHDT, CDR2 YYEEEE. The CDR3 consists of 17 residues. V gave up 4 bases and J gave up 2 bases; unmatched junction bases: 10. Sample: peripheral blood, taken from a patient treated with radiotherapy plus ipilimumab. The source is a human donor with non-small cell lung cancer who had a partial response to radiotherapy plus ipilimumab. The rearrangement links TRBV5-6 to TRBJ2-3; 10 bases match TRBD2. DNA for the CDR3: TGTGCCAGCAGCCTCAGGACTAGCGGTTTATTCACAGATACGCAGTATTTT. It specifies CASSLRTSGLFTDTQYF.